The sequence of this T cell receptor beta chain was determined in a study of beta chain features in type 1 diabetes (dated 2018 in TCRdb). Broadly, across the study: Mean age, gender distribution, total cell number and subset yield did not differ between patients and healthy donors. Regulatory and stem cell-like memory subsets were obtained from only 8 patients and roughly eight healthy donors, while naive and central memory subsets were obtained from all 30 or so donors. A total of over 90,000,000 sorted cells were examined across all samples, and a strong correlation was observed between cell number per subset and RNA yield. The study compared TCRB repertoires of sorted circulating CD4+ T cell subsets between recently diagnosed type 1 diabetes patients and matched healthy donors. Paper-wide results and their limitations: Naive, central memory and regulatory TCRB repertoires appeared to be more similar among patients than among healthy donors. Sequencing cDNA rather than genomic DNA could over-represent highly expressing activated cells, although activation and CD3 levels did not differ between groups. HLA sub-analyses involved small numbers of individuals, so any influence of HLA type on TCRB rearrangement remained unresolved. At VDJ recombination sites, type 1 diabetes patients had fewer insertions and more deleted nucleotides, which implies abnormalities in thymic rearrangement. A moderate but significant shortening of TCRB CDR3 length was observed in type 1 diabetes patients in all four CD4+ subsets. Shorter templates might be favored by PCR, yet because patient and control samples were amplified and corrected together, any such skew would affect both groups equally.

This clone has only a few counts. There is no known antigen for this receptor. Per-base qualities were not stored, and no clone one base away is much larger. From each donor, a single peripheral blood sample of 100 to 150 mL on average was drawn into heparinised tubes. A BD FACSAria II and a panel including CD45RO, CCR7, CD25, CD127, CD95 and CD27 were used to sort naive, central memory, regulatory and stem cell-like memory CD4+ T cells. All sorted populations exceeded 98% purity. PBMCs were isolated immediately by Lymphoprep density gradient centrifugation and stained directly without culture. So that batch effects would be minimized, each experiment stained and sorted samples in pairs, pairing one healthy donor with one patient. The germline ends are 14 bases apart after V is trimmed by 1 base and J by 4 bases. The CDR3 goes from the cysteine to the phenylalanine over 15 residues. CDR3 DNA only is kept here, 45 bases in frame from base 1. Via the germline V gene, CDR1 is SGHTA and CDR2 FQGNSA.

The entire isolated RNA was reverse transcribed using the High Capacity cDNA Reverse Transcription Kit, and thus expressed TCRB transcripts were sequenced. Deep immunoSEQ sequencing was applied to naive, central memory and regulatory T cell samples, giving an average of roughly 3.5 million total reads per sample. Sorted cells were lysed in RLT buffer and RNA was extracted with DNase-treated RNeasy Micro or Mini kits, depending on cell number. To prevent cross-contamination, each cell subset was processed individually, whereas patient and healthy donor samples were processed jointly. TCRB sequences were amplified from cDNA with the immunoSEQ multiplex PCR, producing 87-bp fragments spanning the CDR3 region. Sequencing of the amplicons was performed on the Illumina HiSeq platform. As for how the authors treated the data: Synthetic template baselines were used to correct PCR bias computationally, reads within Hamming distance 2 were collapsed, and singletons that could not be merged were discarded. Reads were aligned to IMGT to assign V, D and J genes, CDR3 length, and insertions or deletions at six rearrangement sites. Within each subset, clonotype counts were normalized to sorted cell number, after which true diversity and Gini coefficients were computed with the tcR R package. Repertoire sharing was quantified using the overlap coefficient calculated on TCRB nucleotide sequences. As a proxy for the pre-selection repertoire, out-of-frame TCRB sequences from naive cells were analyzed. TCRdb took this table from immuneACCESS and kept in-frame rearrangements with V and J called. Such tables lack part of the clones; where checked against another copy, unresolved V genes explain under half of the gap, and the rest is unexplained. V, J and clone size were drawn from that table, and D and trimming were deduced from the DNA. Present in this sample are 550,000 to 850,000 clones, 13% of which were seen just once. The top ten clonotypes cover 0.022% of the sample.

The TCR comes from a man younger than 35 with type 1 diabetes. What was sequenced was naive CD4+ T cells from blood. The label giving this sample's cell subset or site can be read as: true naive CD4+ T cells. The rearranged chain carries TRBV7-2 and TRBJ2-7, with TRBD1 perhaps the D gene, on 6 matching bases. Here the CDR3 is given as CASSLGGTQGYEQYF. The sequenced DNA: TGTGCCAGCAGCTTAGGCGGAACACAGGGATACGAGCAGTACTTC.